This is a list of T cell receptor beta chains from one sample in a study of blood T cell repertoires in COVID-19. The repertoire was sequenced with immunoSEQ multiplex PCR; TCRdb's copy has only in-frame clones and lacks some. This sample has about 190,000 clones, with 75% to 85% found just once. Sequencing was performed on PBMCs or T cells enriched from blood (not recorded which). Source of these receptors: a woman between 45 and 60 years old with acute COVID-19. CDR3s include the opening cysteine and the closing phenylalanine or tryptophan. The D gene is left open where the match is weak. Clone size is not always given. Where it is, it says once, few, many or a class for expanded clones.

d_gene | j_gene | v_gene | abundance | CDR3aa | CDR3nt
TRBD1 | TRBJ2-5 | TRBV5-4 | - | CASRWDRNQETQYF | TGTGCCAGCAGATGGGACAGGAACCAAGAGACCCAGTACTTC
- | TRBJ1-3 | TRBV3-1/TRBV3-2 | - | CASSLWGAQSSGNTIYF | TGTGCCAGCAGCCTGTGGGGAGCGCAAAGCTCTGGAAACACCATATATTTT
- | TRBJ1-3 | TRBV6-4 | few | CASSDSRGGEQSTIYF | TGTGCCAGCAGTGACTCGAGAGGGGGGGAGCAATCCACCATATATTTT
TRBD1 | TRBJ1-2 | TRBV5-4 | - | CASSSGQNNYGYTF | TGTGCCAGCAGCTCGGGACAGAACAACTATGGCTACACCTTC
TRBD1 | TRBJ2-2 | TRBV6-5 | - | CASKSDRGHPGELFF | TGTGCCAGCAAGTCGGACAGGGGGCACCCCGGGGAGCTGTTTTTT
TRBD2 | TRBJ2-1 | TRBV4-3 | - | CASNQGRTGTSYNEQFF | TGCGCCAGCAACCAAGGTCGAACCGGGACTAGCTACAATGAGCAGTTCTTC
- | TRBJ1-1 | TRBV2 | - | CASSELGGTEAFF | TGTGCCAGCAGTGAACTTGGGGGGACTGAAGCTTTCTTT
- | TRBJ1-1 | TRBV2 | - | CASSERQQNTEAFF | TGTGCCAGCAGTGAGAGACAGCAGAACACTGAAGCTTTCTTT
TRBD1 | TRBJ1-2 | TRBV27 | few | CASSYRDRGGYTF | TGTGCCAGCAGTTACCGGGACAGGGGTGGCTACACCTTC
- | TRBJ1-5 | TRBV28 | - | CASRVRLNQPQHF | TGTGCCAGCAGAGTCAGACTCAATCAGCCCCAGCATTTT
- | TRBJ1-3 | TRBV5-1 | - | CASSHYDSLDLGNTIYF | TGCGCCAGCAGCCATTACGACAGCTTGGATCTAGGAAACACCATATATTTT
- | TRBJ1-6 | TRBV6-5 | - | CASSYSGDRNSPLHF | TGTGCCAGCAGTTACTCCGGGGATCGTAATTCACCCCTCCACTTT
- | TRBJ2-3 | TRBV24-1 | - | CATSDPLSGTNSVGGNTQYF | TGTGCCACCAGTGATCCTCTAAGTGGGACCAATTCTGTGGGCGGGAATACGCAGTATTTT
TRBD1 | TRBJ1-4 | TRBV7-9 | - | CASSSLIQGIGEKLFF | TGTGCCAGCAGCTCCCTTATACAGGGGATAGGGGAAAAACTGTTTTTT
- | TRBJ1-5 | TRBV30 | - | CAWSRKREEGNQPQHF | TGTGCCTGGAGCCGTAAGAGGGAGGAAGGCAATCAGCCCCAGCATTTT
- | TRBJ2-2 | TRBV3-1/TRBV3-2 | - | CASSPRGAMSTGELFF | TGTGCCAGCAGCCCCCGGGGGGCCATGAGTACCGGGGAGCTGTTTTTT
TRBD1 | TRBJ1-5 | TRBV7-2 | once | CASSLLTGEIGQPQHF | TGTGCCAGCAGCTTACTGACAGGGGAGATTGGTCAGCCCCAGCATTTT
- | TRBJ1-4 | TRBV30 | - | CAWSQWETSTNEKLFF | TGTGCCTGGAGCCAATGGGAGACTTCAACTAATGAAAAACTGTTTTTT
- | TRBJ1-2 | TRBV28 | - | CASSPDTSYYGYTF | TGTGCCAGCAGCCCAGACACCTCCTACTATGGCTACACCTTC
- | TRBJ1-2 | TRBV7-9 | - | CASTPGANYGYTF | TGTGCCAGCACCCCCGGAGCTAACTATGGCTACACCTTC
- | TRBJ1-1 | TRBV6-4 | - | CASTPRRGGEAFF | TGTGCCAGCACCCCCCGAAGGGGAGGTGAAGCTTTCTTT
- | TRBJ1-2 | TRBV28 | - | CASLRTDGGYGYTF | TGTGCCAGCCTACGGACCGACGGGGGCTATGGCTACACCTTC
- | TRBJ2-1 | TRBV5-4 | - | CASSLALGGGRYNEQFF | TGTGCCAGCAGCTTGGCCCTGGGGGGGGGCCGCTACAATGAGCAGTTCTTC
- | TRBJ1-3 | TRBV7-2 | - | CASSLYSTIYF | TGTGCCAGCAGCTTATACAGCACCATATATTTT
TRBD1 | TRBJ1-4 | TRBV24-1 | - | CATSDTRTGTGGEKLFF | TGTGCCACCAGTGATACAAGAACCGGGACAGGGGGCGAAAAACTGTTTTTT
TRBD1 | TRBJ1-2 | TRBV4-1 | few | CASGTGSSRGYTF | TGCGCCAGCGGGACAGGGTCCTCAAGAGGCTACACCTTC
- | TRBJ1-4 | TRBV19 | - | CASSISPLHSNEKLFF | TGTGCCAGTAGTATCTCCCCTCTCCATAGTAATGAAAAACTGTTTTTT
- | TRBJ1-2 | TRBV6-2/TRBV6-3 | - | CASSYSGQNYGYTF | TGTGCCAGCAGTTACTCCGGACAGAACTATGGCTACACCTTC
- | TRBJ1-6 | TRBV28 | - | CASSLATGQSSPLHF | TGTGCCAGCAGTTTAGCGACAGGCCAGAGTTCACCCCTCCACTTT
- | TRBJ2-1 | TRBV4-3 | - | CASSQDSGQFYNEQFF | TGCGCCAGCAGCCAAGATTCCGGACAGTTCTACAATGAGCAGTTCTTC
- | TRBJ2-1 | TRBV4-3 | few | CASSQATVKRRGEQFF | TGCGCCAGCAGCCAAGCCACCGTGAAGAGGCGGGGTGAGCAGTTCTTC
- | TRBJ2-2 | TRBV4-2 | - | CASSQDEGQTNTGELFF | TGTGCCAGCAGCCAAGATGAAGGACAAACGAACACCGGGGAGCTGTTTTTT
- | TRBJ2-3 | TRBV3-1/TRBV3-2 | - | CASSQEGGGGGHTDTQYF | TGTGCCAGCAGCCAAGAAGGTGGAGGGGGGGGACACACAGATACGCAGTATTTT
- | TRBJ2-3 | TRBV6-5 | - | CASSYRSSDTQYF | TGTGCCAGCAGTTACCGGTCCTCGGATACGCAGTATTTT
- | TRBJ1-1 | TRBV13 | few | CASSWGQGGNTEAFF | TGTGCCAGCAGCTGGGGCCAAGGTGGGAACACTGAAGCTTTCTTT
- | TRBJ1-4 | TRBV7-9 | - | CASSLEEGTPATNEKLFF | TGTGCCAGCAGCTTAGAGGAGGGCACTCCTGCAACTAATGAAAAACTGTTTTTT
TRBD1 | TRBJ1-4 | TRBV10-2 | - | CASSSVQGGNKKLFF | TGCGCCAGCAGCAGCGTACAGGGGGGAAATAAAAAACTGTTTTTT
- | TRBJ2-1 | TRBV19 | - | CASSMASTSLYNEQFF | TGTGCCAGTAGTATGGCTAGCACCTCCCTGTACAATGAGCAGTTCTTC
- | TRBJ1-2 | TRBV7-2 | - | CASNGDLGRTYGYTF | TGTGCCAGCAACGGAGATCTGGGGAGAACCTATGGCTACACCTTC
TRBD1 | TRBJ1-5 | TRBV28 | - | CASSLNTGEQPQHF | TGTGCCAGCAGTTTAAACACAGGGGAACAGCCCCAGCATTTT
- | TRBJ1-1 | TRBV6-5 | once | CASSYSMGLNTEAFF | TGTGCCAGCAGTTACTCGATGGGCTTGAACACTGAAGCTTTCTTT
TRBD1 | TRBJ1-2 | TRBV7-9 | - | CASSLGTGIYGYTF | TGTGCCAGCAGCTTAGGGACAGGGATCTATGGCTACACCTTC
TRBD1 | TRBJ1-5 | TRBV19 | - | CASHGTDANQPQHF | TGTGCCAGCCACGGGACAGACGCCAATCAGCCCCAGCATTTT
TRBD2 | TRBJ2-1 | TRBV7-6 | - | CASSRTSGGVNEQFF | TGTGCCAGCAGCCGGACTAGCGGGGGGGTCAATGAGCAGTTCTTC
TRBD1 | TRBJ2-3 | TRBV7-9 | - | CASSRQGAGDTQYF | TGTGCCAGCAGTAGACAGGGGGCAGGAGATACGCAGTATTTT
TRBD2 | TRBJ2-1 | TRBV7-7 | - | CASSLDSGGPLLIF | TGTGCCAGCAGCTTAGACAGCGGGGGCCCCCTTTTGATCTTC
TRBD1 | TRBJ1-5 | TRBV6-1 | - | CASSEGQANQPQHF | TGTGCCAGCAGTGAGGGACAGGCCAATCAGCCCCAGCATTTT